These 13 T cell receptor beta chains share one sample of origin, sequenced in a study of human T cells and chemical hapten exposure. TCRdb fed the RACE reads into MiXCR, producing one record per CDR3 protein. The repertoire holds roughly 100,000 distinct CDR3 sequences, 11% seen once, with 2.5% to 4% in the top ten. Time point of the sample: pre-sensitization, week 0. Treatment of the sample: therapeutic diphenylcyclopropenone sensitization with weekly scalp DPC. Material: whole blood, obtained in connection with sensitization to the hapten diphenylcyclopropenone (DPC). The receptor set was obtained from a woman in her sixties or seventies with alopecia areata. Some clones in this sample may be carry-over from other donors' samples.

This clonotype was detected ten times or more. The chain recombines TRBV30 with TRBJ2-7, with TRBD2 identical over 7 bases. Germline CDR1 GTSNPN, CDR2 SVGIG (reference sequence). The CDR3 is 11 amino acids. With V trimmed by 8 bases and J by 0 bases, 1 base remained unmatched. The CDR3: CAGGGSYEQYF. The CDR3 nucleotides are TGTGCCGGCGGGGGCTCCTACGAGCAGTACTTC.

This chain joins TRBV3-1 and TRBJ1-5, with no clear D. Germline V gene sequence: CDR1 LGHDT, CDR2 YNNKEL (reference sequence). The CDR3 contains 13 residues. With 1 base removed from V and 6 bases from J, the gap between germline ends came to 7 bases. The CDR3 region has the DNA TGTGCCAGCAGCCAAGGAAACGGTCAGCCCCAGCATTTT. Encoded protein: CASSQGNGQPQHF.

Turning to this clonotype: Since a much larger clone is just one base distant, this may be a read error. Without the conserved terminal phenylalanine or tryptophan, this CDR3 likely stems from a read error. The chain combines TRBV29-1 with TRBJ1-1; D gene uncertain. Germline V lookup: CDR1 SQVTM, CDR2 ANQGSEA. Trimming removed 4 bases at V and 9 bases at J, with 9 bases between. CDR3 size: 10 residues. CDR3 in amino acids: CSVGWEKAFL. The CDR3 region has the DNA TGCAGCGTTGGGTGGGAGAAAGCTTTCCTT.

This clonotype was detected many times. This chain joins TRBV5-1 and TRBJ2-5; 7 bases fit TRBD2. This CDR3 spans 16 amino acids. Germline V gene data show CDR1 as SGHRS and CDR2 as YFSETQ. Germline trimming cut 4 bases from V and 2 bases from J; bases unmatched to any gene: 11. The CDR3 DNA is TGCGCCAGCAGCCAAAATGGACTAGGCGGTCAAGAGACCCAGTACTTC. Protein: CASSQNGLGGQETQYF. Full variable domain (remainder filled in from reference TRBV5-1 and TRBJ2-5): KAGVTQTPRYLIKTRGQQVTLSCSPISGHRSVSWYQQTPGQGLQFLFEYFSETQRNKGNFPGRFSGRQFSNSRSEMNVSTLELGDSALYLCASSQNGLGGQETQYFGPGTRLLVL.

This clonotype was detected only a few times. V is TRBV20-1 and J is TRBJ2-7; D gene ambiguous. Germline loops: CDR1 DFQATT, CDR2 SNEGSKA (reference sequence). CDR3 length equals 14 residues. V was shortened by 6 bases and J by 4 bases, with 19 bases between the two germline ends. CDR3 protein: CSAITGPNPYEQYF. The CDR3 DNA reads TGCAGTGCCATTACGGGCCCAAACCCGTACGAGCAGTACTTC.

The chain links TRBV3-1 to TRBJ2-1; no reliable D call. V lost 0 bases, J lost 3 bases, and 6 bases lay in between. Germline V CDR1 and CDR2: LGHDT, YNNKEL (reference sequence). The CDR3 runs to 14 residues. The CDR3 coding sequence is TGTGCCAGCAGCCAAGATCGGTACTACAATGAGCAGTTCTTC. Its protein is CASSQDRYYNEQFF.

This clonotype has only a few counts. The chain recombines TRBV6-5 with TRBJ1-2; 8 nucleotides line up with TRBD1. This CDR3 is 15 amino acids long. Trimming cost V 0 bases and J 4 bases; bases outside gene matches: 4. Germline values: CDR1 MNHEY, CDR2 SVGAGI. The CDR3 sequence is CASSYSSTGAYGYTF. CDR3 nucleotide sequence: TGTGCCAGCAGTTACTCGTCGACAGGGGCCTATGGCTACACCTTC.

A few counts support this clonotype. The chain links TRBV13 to TRBJ2-3; D possibly corresponds to TRBD2 (7 bases). Trimming removed 4 bases at V and 4 bases at J, with 21 bases between. Germline CDR1 and CDR2: PRHDT and FYEKMQ (reference sequence). The CDR3 extends over 17 amino acids. Written as DNA, the CDR3 is TGTGCCAGCAGCTCCCGGGCTTTTGGGGGGGCCGCAGATACGCAGTATTTT. Translation gives CASSSRAFGGAADTQYF.

This clonotype was picked up many times. V and J are TRBV6-6 and TRBJ1-5; TRBD1 aligns across 8 bases. The V gene's germline CDR1 is MNHNY and CDR2 SVGAGI (reference sequence). V gave up 6 bases and J gave up 3 bases; unmatched junction bases: 7. CDR3 length: 15 amino acids. The DNA of the CDR3 is TGTGCCAGCAGGCTAGGGACAGGCGACAATCAGCCCCAGCATTTT. As protein: CASRLGTGDNQPQHF.

This clonotype was detected ten times or more. V usage is TRBV27 and J usage is TRBJ1-6, with a possible D match to TRBD1 (5 bases). Trimming pared 3 bases from V and 6 bases from J, leaving 15 bases between. This CDR3 comprises 16 residues. Germline assignment: CDR1 MNHEY and CDR2 SMNVEV (reference sequence). The CDR3 DNA follows: TGTGCCAGCAGTTTCCTCCCTTTGAGGGGTAATTCACCCCTCCACTTT. Its protein is CASSFLPLRGNSPLHF.

This clonotype was detected ten times or more. This sequence joins TRBV7-9 and TRBJ2-2, with D uncertain. The CDR3 runs 12 residues. V was shortened by 7 bases and J by 1 base, with 4 bases between the two germline ends. Germline V gene data show CDR1 as SEHNR and CDR2 as FQNEAQ (reference sequence). The DNA of the CDR3 is TGTGCCAGCACCCAGAACACCGGGGAGCTGTTTTTT. Translation: CASTQNTGELFF.

This clonotype was picked up many times. The chain recombines TRBV19 with TRBJ2-5; TRBD1 or TRBD2 may be the D gene (6 bases each). Trimming cost V 6 bases and J 4 bases, with 12 bases left between them. This CDR3 region has 13 residues. In germline, CDR1 is LNHDA, CDR2 SQIVND (reference sequence). The CDR3 region is CASSIPGAETQYF. CDR3 coding DNA: TGTGCCAGTAGCATCCCGGGGGCAGAGACCCAGTACTTC.

This clonotype was seen ten or more times. The chain joins TRBV5-1 to TRBJ2-7; D may be TRBD1 or TRBD2 (5 bases each). Trimming left V 0 bases short and J 4 bases short, with 23 bases between. The CDR3 is made up of 18 amino acids. CDR1 is SGHRS, CDR2 YFSETQ, per germline. In DNA, the CDR3 is TGCGCCAGCAGCTTGGTCTCCGAGGGGTCCCTCCTCTTATACGAGCAGTACTTC. Protein sequence: CASSLVSEGSLLLYEQYF. Together with reference TRBV5-1 and TRBJ2-7, the CDR3 gives the full variable domain: KAGVTQTPRYLIKTRGQQVTLSCSPISGHRSVSWYQQTPGQGLQFLFEYFSETQRNKGNFPGRFSGRQFSNSRSEMNVSTLELGDSALYLCASSLVSEGSLLLYEQYFGPGTRLTVT.